A single sample is the source of the 22 T cell receptor beta chains below, sequenced in a study of blood T cell repertoires in COVID-19. Profiled with immunoSEQ multiplex PCR; TCRdb holds only in-frame clones, not every one. The sample holds about 300,000 clones, 85% to 90% seen once. Sequences were obtained from PBMCs or T cells enriched from blood (not recorded which). These receptors came from a man between 25 and 39 years old who had recovered from COVID-19.

The chain uses TRBV7-2 and TRBJ1-1, with D possibly matching TRBD1 (6 bases). This CDR3 is built from 15 residues. Trimming removed 5 bases from V and 1 base from J, with 14 bases in between. Germline V gives CDR1 SGHTA, CDR2 FQGNSA. CDR3 coding DNA: TGTGCCAGCAGCCTCCTACAGGGCTCGAACACTGAAGCTTTCTTT. It translates to CASSLLQGSNTEAFF. Filled out from reference TRBV7-2 and TRBJ1-1, the complete variable domain reads GAGVSQSPSNKVTEKGKDVELRCDPISGHTALYWYRQSLGQGLEFLIYFQGNSAPDKSGLPSDRFSAERTGGSVSTLTIQRTQQEDSAVYLCASSLLQGSNTEAFFGQGTRLTVV.

This clone was recorded only once. The V call is TRBV6-1, the J call TRBJ1-4, with D hard to call. Germline assignment: CDR1 MNHNS and CDR2 SASEGT. The CDR3 totals 13 residues. V gave up 2 bases and J gave up 3 bases, with 4 bases separating them. In DNA, the CDR3 is TGTGCCAGCAGTGAACAGTCTAATGAAAAACTGTTTTTT. Translation gives CASSEQSNEKLFF.

The chain is built from TRBV18 and TRBJ2-1, with 8 positions matching TRBD1. Trimming cost V 2 bases and J 8 bases; bases outside gene matches: 8. The CDR3 is 15 amino acids. The germline V gene has CDR1 KGHSH and CDR2 LQKENI. CDR3 DNA sequence: TGTGCCAGCTCACCAGGAGGGACAGGAGCGGATGAGCAGTTCTTC. Protein product: CASSPGGTGADEQFF.

J is TRBJ2-7 and V is TRBV18; D call uncertain. V lost 0 bases and J lost 4, with 10 bases in between. There are 14 residues in the CDR3. Germline CDR1 reads KGHSH; CDR2 reads LQKENI. This CDR3 is CASSPPILSYEQYF. The CDR3, as DNA: TGTGCCAGCTCACCACCAATATTATCGTACGAGCAGTACTTC.

The chain carries TRBV7-9 and TRBJ2-2, with a possible D match to TRBD1 (5 bases). The CDR3 extends over 14 amino acids. Trimming stripped 2 bases from V and 1 base from J, with 5 bases between. Germline CDR1 and CDR2: SEHNR and FQNEAQ (reference sequence). DNA for the CDR3: TGTGCCAGCAGCTTACAGGGGAACACCGGGGAGCTGTTTTTT. This encodes CASSLQGNTGELFF.

V gene TRBV28 combines with J gene TRBJ1-1, with TRBD1 matching over 9 bases. Trimming took 5 bases from V and 4 from J; bases not matched to a gene: 5. This CDR3 spans 14 amino acids. Germline CDR1 reads MDHEN; CDR2 reads SYDVKM. The CDR3 DNA sequence: TGTGCCAGCAGTCCTGGACAGGGGAGCACTGAAGCTTTCTTT. Translated, it gives CASSPGQGSTEAFF.

This clone came up once. The chain has TRBV5-4 and TRBJ1-2, with TRBD1 as a possible D gene (6 bases). This CDR3 is built from 16 residues. V was shortened by 6 bases and J by 6 bases, with 24 bases between the two germline ends. Germline V lookup: CDR1 SGHNT, CDR2 YYREEE (reference sequence). The CDR3 reads CASTRTIMQGSDGYTF. DNA for the CDR3: TGTGCCAGCACCCGAACGATCATGCAGGGGAGTGATGGCTACACCTTC.

The chain recombines TRBV24-1 with TRBJ1-2; D is possibly TRBD1 (5 bases). CDR3 length: 13 amino acids. V lost 1 base, J lost 8 bases, and 10 bases lay in between. Germline CDR1 and CDR2: KGHDR and SFDVKD. The CDR3 sequence is CATSDFRAGGYTF. The CDR3 nucleotides read TGTGCCACCAGTGATTTCAGGGCTGGAGGCTACACCTTC.

This sequence joins TRBV10-3 and TRBJ2-1, with 8 bases matching TRBD1. From germline, CDR1 is ENHRY and CDR2 SYGVKD. V trimming: 10 bases; J trimming: 7 bases; junction bases outside the gene matches: 6. The CDR3 runs to 12 residues. The CDR3 DNA is TGTGCCACAGGGGGCACGACAAATGAGCAGTTCTTC. Translated: CATGGTTNEQFF.

The chain combines TRBV10-3 with TRBJ1-1, with 9 bases that match TRBD1. Germline V CDR1 and CDR2: ENHRY, SYGVKD. This CDR3 contains 14 residues. The V gene end was trimmed by 6 bases and the J gene end by 5 bases; junction bases not matched to a gene: 7. The CDR3 sequence is CAIRGQGEGTEAFF. The CDR3 region has the DNA TGTGCCATCAGGGGACAGGGAGAGGGGACTGAAGCTTTCTTT.

The chain uses TRBV30 and TRBJ1-6; D may be TRBD1 (5 bases). Germline CDR1 reads GTSNPN; CDR2 reads SVGIG (reference sequence). Between the trimmed V and J ends, which lost 4 bases and 10 bases, there was a span of 14 bases. The CDR3 is made up of 13 amino acids. CDR3: CAWTGRVNSPLHF. CDR3 nucleotide sequence: TGTGCCTGGACAGGCAGGGTGAACTCACCCCTCCACTTT. Together with reference TRBV30 and TRBJ1-6, the CDR3 gives the full variable domain: SQTIHQWPATLVQPVGSPLSLECTVEGTSNPNLYWYRQAAGRGLQLLFYSVGIGQISSEVPQNLSASRPQDRQFILSSKKLLLSDSGFYLCAWTGRVNSPLHFGNGTRLTVT.

This sequence joins TRBV7-6 and TRBJ2-5; 8 positions match TRBD2. From germline, CDR1 is SGHVS and CDR2 FNYEAQ. This CDR3 contains 15 residues. Losses at the gene ends were 0 bases for V and 5 bases for J; bases not matched to a gene: 5. The CDR3 nucleotides read TGTGCCAGCAGCTTAGCGTTGCGGGGGGACGAGACCCAGTACTTC. This encodes CASSLALRGDETQYF.

This sequence joins TRBV5-1 and TRBJ1-3; TRBD1 agrees at 7 bases. V shed 2 bases, J shed 4 bases, and the junction held 6 bases outside the gene matches. Germline V CDR1 and CDR2: SGHRS, YFSETQ. The length of the CDR3 is 15 residues. CDR3 in amino acids: CASSLTGDDGNTIYF. CDR3 bases: TGCGCCAGCAGCTTAACAGGGGACGACGGAAACACCATATATTTT.

The table lists this clone with a count of one. This chain links TRBV14 with TRBJ2-2; maybe TRBD1 (6 bases). Germline CDR1 SGHDN, CDR2 FVKESK. Trimming shortened V by 3 bases and J by 7 bases, and 12 bases separated the two germline ends. The CDR3 totals 14 residues. The CDR3 DNA reads as TGTGCCAGCAGCCAGAACAGGGCTGGCGGGGAGCTGTTTTTT. The encoded protein is CASSQNRAGGELFF. Complete variable domain (other parts from reference TRBV14 and TRBJ2-2): EAGVTQFPSHSVIEKGQTVTLRCDPISGHDNLYWYRRVMGKEIKFLLHFVKESKQDESGMPNNRFLAERTGGTYSTLKVQPAELEDSGVYFCASSQNRAGGELFFGEGSRLTVL.

The J gene is TRBJ1-2, the V gene TRBV30; D gene uncertain. CDR1 and CDR2 from the germline V gene are GTSNPN and SVGIG (reference sequence). This CDR3 is 12 amino acids long. V lost 3 bases and J lost 6, with 11 bases in between. CDR3 loop: CAWSPDGDGYTF. The DNA of the CDR3 is TGTGCCTGGAGCCCCGACGGGGATGGCTACACCTTC.

V usage is TRBV25-1 and J usage is TRBJ1-1; D remains unclear. Per the germline V gene, CDR1 is MGHDK and CDR2 is SYGVNS. V was cut by 5 bases and J by 3 bases, with 7 bases left in between. The CDR3 is made up of 12 amino acids. This CDR3 reads CASSPSYTEAFF. In DNA, the CDR3 is TGTGCCAGCAGTCCGAGTTACACTGAAGCTTTCTTT.

The chain uses TRBV6-5 and TRBJ1-3; D possibly corresponds to TRBD1 (6 bases). V shed 6 bases and J shed 8 bases, with 14 bases lying between them. The CDR3 covers 13 residues. Germline V gene lookup returns CDR1 MNHEY and CDR2 SVGAGI. DNA of the CDR3: TGTGCCAGCAGAGAGGGGGAAGTAGACACCATATATTTT. It is translated as CASREGEVDTIYF.

The rearrangement uses TRBV28 and TRBJ1-5; D gene ambiguous. The CDR3 covers 13 residues. Looked up from germline, CDR1 is MDHEN and CDR2 is SYDVKM. Between the trimmed V and J ends, which lost 5 bases and 1 base, there was a span of 6 bases. CDR3 region: CASSLDSNQPQHF. CDR3 DNA: TGTGCCAGCAGTCTAGACAGCAATCAGCCCCAGCATTTT.

This rearrangement joins TRBV7-9 to TRBJ1-6; 8 bases match TRBD1. The germline gives CDR1 SEHNR, CDR2 FQNEAQ (reference sequence). CDR3 length: 12 residues. Trimming removed 6 bases from V and 10 bases from J; junction bases left unmatched: 2. The CDR3 spells CASSDRGSPLHF. The CDR3 DNA is TGTGCCAGCAGTGACAGGGGCTCACCCCTCCACTTT.

This rearrangement joins TRBV5-6 to TRBJ1-2; 8 bases are shared with TRBD1. V gave up 0 bases and J gave up 2 bases; unmatched junction bases: 3. The CDR3 is 15 residues long. CDR1 is SGHDT, CDR2 YYEEEE, per germline. The CDR3 nucleotides are TGTGCCAGCAGCTTGGTACAGGGGGTCAACTATGGCTACACCTTC. Translated: CASSLVQGVNYGYTF.

This chain joins TRBV24-1 and TRBJ2-2; 7 positions agree with TRBD2. CDR1 and CDR2 (germline): KGHDR, SFDVKD. The CDR3 extends over 16 amino acids. Trimming removed 7 bases from V and 8 bases from J; junction bases left unmatched: 15. CDR3 protein: CATSTDPGLIMGELFF. Here the CDR3 DNA reads TGTGCCACCAGCACTGACCCGGGACTAATCATGGGGGAGCTGTTTTTT.

This clone appeared a few times. The chain uses TRBV2 and TRBJ1-5; TRBD1 matches at 11 bases. With V trimmed by 6 bases and J by 7 bases, 2 bases remained unmatched. Germline CDR1 SNHLY, CDR2 FYNNEI. This CDR3 spans 13 amino acids. The CDR3 spells CASSGTGGQPQHF. As DNA, the CDR3 is TGTGCCAGCAGCGGGACAGGGGGACAGCCCCAGCATTTT. Together with reference TRBV2 and TRBJ1-5, the CDR3 gives the full variable domain: EPEVTQTPSHQVTQMGQEVILRCVPISNHLYFYWYRQILGQKVEFLVSFYNNEISEKSEIFDDQFSVERPDGSNFTLKIRSTKLEDSAMYFCASSGTGGQPQHFGDGTRLSIL.